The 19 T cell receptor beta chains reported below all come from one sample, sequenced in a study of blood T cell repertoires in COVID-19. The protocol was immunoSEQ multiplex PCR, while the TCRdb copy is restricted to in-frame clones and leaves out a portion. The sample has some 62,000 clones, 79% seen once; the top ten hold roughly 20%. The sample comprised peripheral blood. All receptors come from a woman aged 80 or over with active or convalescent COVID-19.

In DNA, the CDR3 is TGTGCCAGCAGCCCCTCCATACAGGGAGATGGGGAGACCCAGTACTTC. It is translated as CASSPSIQGDGETQYF. This chain connects TRBV3-1 (or the pseudogene TRBV3-2) to TRBJ2-5; TRBD1 is a possible D gene (6 bases). Between the trimmed V and J ends, which lost 4 bases and 5 bases, there was a span of 20 bases. This CDR3 is built from 16 residues. Germline V gives CDR1 LGHDT, CDR2 YNNKEL (reference sequence).

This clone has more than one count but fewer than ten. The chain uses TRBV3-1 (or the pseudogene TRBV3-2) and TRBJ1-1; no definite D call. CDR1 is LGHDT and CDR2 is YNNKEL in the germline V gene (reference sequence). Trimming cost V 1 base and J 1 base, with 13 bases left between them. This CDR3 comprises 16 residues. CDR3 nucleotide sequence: TGTGCCAGCAGCCAAGCTTCCGAGGTCTCGAACACTGAAGCTTTCTTT. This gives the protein CASSQASEVSNTEAFF.

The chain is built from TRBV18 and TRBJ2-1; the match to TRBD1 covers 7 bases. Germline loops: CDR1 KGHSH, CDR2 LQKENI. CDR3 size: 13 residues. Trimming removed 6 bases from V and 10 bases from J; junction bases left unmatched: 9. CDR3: CASSLDGQAEQFF. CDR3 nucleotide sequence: TGTGCCAGCTCGCTTGACGGACAGGCCGAGCAGTTCTTC.

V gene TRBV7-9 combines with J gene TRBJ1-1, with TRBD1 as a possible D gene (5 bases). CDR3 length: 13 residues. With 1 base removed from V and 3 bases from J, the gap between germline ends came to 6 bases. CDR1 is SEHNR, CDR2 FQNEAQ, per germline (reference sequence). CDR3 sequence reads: CASSLGQYTEAFF. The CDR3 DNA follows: TGTGCCAGCAGCTTAGGACAGTACACTGAAGCTTTCTTT.

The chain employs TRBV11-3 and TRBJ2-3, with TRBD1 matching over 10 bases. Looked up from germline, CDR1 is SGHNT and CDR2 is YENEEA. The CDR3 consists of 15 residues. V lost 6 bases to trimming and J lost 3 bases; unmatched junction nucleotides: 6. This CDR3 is CASSFRQGATDTQYF. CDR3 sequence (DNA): TGTGCCAGCAGTTTCAGACAGGGGGCAACAGATACGCAGTATTTT.

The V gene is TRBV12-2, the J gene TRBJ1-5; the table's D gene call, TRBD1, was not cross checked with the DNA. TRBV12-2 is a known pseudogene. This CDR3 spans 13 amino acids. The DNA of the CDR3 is TGTGCAAGTCGGCCCAGGAACAATCAGCCCCAGCATTTT. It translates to CASRPRNNQPQHF.

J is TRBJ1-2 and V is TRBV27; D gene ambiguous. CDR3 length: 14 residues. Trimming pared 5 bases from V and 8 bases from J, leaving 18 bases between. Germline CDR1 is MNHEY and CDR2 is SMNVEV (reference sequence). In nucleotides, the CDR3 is TGTGCCAGCAGTCCCTACGACACATTTGGAGGCTACACCTTC. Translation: CASSPYDTFGGYTF.

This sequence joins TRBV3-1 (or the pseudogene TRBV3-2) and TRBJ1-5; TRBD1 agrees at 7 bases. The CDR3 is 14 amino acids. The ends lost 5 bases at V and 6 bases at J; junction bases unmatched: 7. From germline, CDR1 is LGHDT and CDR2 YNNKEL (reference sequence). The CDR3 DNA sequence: TGTGCCAGCAGCTTGACAGGGAATCTTCAGCCCCAGCATTTT. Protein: CASSLTGNLQPQHF.

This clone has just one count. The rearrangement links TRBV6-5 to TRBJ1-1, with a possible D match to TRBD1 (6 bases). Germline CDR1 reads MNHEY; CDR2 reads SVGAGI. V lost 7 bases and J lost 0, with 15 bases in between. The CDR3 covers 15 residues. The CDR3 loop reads CASIRQDNMNTEAFF. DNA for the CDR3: TGTGCCAGCATCAGACAGGACAACATGAACACTGAAGCTTTCTTT.

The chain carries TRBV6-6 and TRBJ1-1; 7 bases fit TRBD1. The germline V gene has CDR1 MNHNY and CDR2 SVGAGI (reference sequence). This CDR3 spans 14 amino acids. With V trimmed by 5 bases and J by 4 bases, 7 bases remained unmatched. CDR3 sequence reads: CASSPGGLSTEAFF. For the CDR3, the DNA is TGTGCCAGCAGTCCAGGGGGTTTGAGCACTGAAGCTTTCTTT.

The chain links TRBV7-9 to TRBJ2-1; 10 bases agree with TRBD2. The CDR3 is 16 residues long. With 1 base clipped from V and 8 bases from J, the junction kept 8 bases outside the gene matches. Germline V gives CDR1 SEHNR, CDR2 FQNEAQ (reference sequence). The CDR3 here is CASSLDLIAGGHEQFF. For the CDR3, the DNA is TGTGCCAGCAGCTTAGATTTAATAGCGGGGGGCCATGAGCAGTTCTTC.

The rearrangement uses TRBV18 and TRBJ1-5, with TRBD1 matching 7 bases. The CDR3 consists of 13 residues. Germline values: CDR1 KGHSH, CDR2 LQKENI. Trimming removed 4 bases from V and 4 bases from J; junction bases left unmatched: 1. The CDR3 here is CASSQGANQPQHF. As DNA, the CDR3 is TGTGCCAGCTCACAGGGGGCGAATCAGCCCCAGCATTTT.

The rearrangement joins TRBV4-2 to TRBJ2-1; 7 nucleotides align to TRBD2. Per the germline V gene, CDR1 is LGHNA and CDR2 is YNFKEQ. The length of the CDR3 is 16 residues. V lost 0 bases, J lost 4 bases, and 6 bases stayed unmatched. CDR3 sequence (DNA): TGTGCCAGCAGCCAAGAGCCAGCGGGGCCTTACAATGAGCAGTTCTTC. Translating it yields CASSQEPAGPYNEQFF.

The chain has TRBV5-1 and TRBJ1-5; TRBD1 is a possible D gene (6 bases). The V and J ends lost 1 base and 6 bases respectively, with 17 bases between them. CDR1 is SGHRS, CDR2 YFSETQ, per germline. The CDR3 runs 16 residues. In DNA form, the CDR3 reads TGCGCCAGCAGCTTGTCGAGGAAAGGGGGTGGTCAGCCCCAGCATTTT. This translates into CASSLSRKGGGQPQHF.

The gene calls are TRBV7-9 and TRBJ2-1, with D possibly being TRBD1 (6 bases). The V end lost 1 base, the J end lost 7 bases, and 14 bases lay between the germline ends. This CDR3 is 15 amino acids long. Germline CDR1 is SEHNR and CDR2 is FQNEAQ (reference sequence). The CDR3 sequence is CASSLVRDRWNEQFF. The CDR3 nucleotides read TGTGCCAGCAGCTTAGTTCGCGACAGGTGGAATGAGCAGTTCTTC.

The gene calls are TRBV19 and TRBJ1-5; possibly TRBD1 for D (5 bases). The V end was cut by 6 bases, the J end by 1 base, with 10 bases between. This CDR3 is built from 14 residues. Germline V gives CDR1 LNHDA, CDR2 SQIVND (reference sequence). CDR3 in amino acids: CASRAPGSNQPQHF. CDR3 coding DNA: TGTGCCAGTAGAGCCCCAGGGAGCAATCAGCCCCAGCATTTT.

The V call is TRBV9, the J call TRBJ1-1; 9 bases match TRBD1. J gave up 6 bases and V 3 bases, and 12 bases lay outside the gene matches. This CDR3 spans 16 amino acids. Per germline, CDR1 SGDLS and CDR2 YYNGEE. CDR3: CASSAAGTGYVAEAFF. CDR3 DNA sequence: TGTGCCAGCAGCGCAGCCGGGACAGGGTACGTGGCTGAAGCTTTCTTT.

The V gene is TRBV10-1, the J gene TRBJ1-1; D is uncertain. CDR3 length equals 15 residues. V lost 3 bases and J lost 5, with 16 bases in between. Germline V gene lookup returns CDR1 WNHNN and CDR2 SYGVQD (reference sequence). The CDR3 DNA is TGCGCCAGCAGTGATACCGCGGGGAGTCGGACTGAAGCTTTCTTT. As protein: CASSDTAGSRTEAFF.

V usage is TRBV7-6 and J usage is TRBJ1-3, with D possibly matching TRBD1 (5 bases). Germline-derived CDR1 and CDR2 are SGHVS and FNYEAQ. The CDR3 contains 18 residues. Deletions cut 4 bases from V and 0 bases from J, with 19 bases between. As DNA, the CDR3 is TGTGCCAGCAGCTCCCCATTTGGAGGGGATAGCTCTGGAAACACCATATATTTT. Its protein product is CASSSPFGGDSSGNTIYF.